The next 16 T cell receptor beta chains were all read from a single sample in a study of identical twins. TCRdb re-called the 5' RACE reads with MiXCR, one entry per CDR3 protein. The table shows approximately 680,000 distinct CDR3 sequences, with around 7.5% occurring only once. These data were also filed under a second study, of yellow fever vaccine responses in identical twins.

Source material: PBMCs. The receptors here all came from a woman aged 18-30 years in good health.

The sample holds many counts of this clonotype. The rearrangement uses TRBV6-1 and TRBJ1-6, with 7 bases fitting TRBD1. The V segment lost 5 bases and the J segment 7 bases; nucleotides outside the gene matches: 8. This CDR3 has 15 residues. Germline CDR1 reads MNHNS; CDR2 reads SASEGT. The CDR3 sequence is CASSPTGTENSPLHF. Written as DNA, the CDR3 is TGTGCCAGCAGTCCAACCGGGACAGAGAATTCACCCCTCCACTTT.

This clonotype has a count of ten or more. The chain uses TRBV12-3 or TRBV12-4 and TRBJ2-1, with 13 positions matching TRBD2. The CDR3 contains 21 residues. J lost 9 bases, V lost 2 bases, and 22 bases had no gene match. Here the CDR3 DNA reads TGTGCCAGCAGTTTAATCCTACTAGCGGGAGGGCGAGGGCTAAGACAGGGTGAGCAGTTCTTC. Its translation is CASSLILLAGGRGLRQGEQFF.

This rearrangement joins TRBV2 to TRBJ2-3, with 7 bases that match TRBD1. Germline trimming cut 7 bases from V and 0 bases from J; bases unmatched to any gene: 1. Germline loops: CDR1 SNHLY, CDR2 FYNNEI. The CDR3 consists of 13 residues. The CDR3 DNA reads TGTGCCAGCACGGGACAGAGCACAGATACGCAGTATTTT. As protein: CASTGQSTDTQYF.

The sample holds a few counts of this clonotype. The genes are TRBV7-9 and TRBJ2-7; D call uncertain. CDR1 is SEHNR, CDR2 FQNEAQ, per germline (reference sequence). V lost 1 base and J lost 6, with 10 bases in between. The CDR3 runs to 13 residues. The CDR3 DNA reads as TGTGCCAGCAGCTTAGTGGAGCGAACCGAGCAGTACTTC. Its protein product is CASSLVERTEQYF.

This clonotype occurred many times. This chain uses TRBV5-6 with TRBJ1-2; a possible D gene is TRBD1 (5 bases). CDR1 and CDR2 (germline): SGHDT, YYEEEE. CDR3 length: 12 amino acids. With 5 bases removed from V and 4 bases from J, the gap between germline ends came to 9 bases. The CDR3 loop is CASSDGGYGYTF. The CDR3, as DNA: TGTGCCAGCAGTGACGGGGGCTATGGCTACACCTTC.

On this clonotype: At one of its ends the junction is not consistent with the germline gene, which may arise from a read error. The chain joins TRBV20-1 to TRBJ2-1, with a possible D match to TRBD2 (5 bases). CDR3 size: 16 residues. Germline V gives CDR1 DFQATT, CDR2 SNEGSKA (reference sequence). The CDR3, as DNA: TGCAGTGCTAGTCTGGCGGCAGGAGGCTCCTACAGTGAGCAGTTCTTC. Its protein is CSASLAAGGSYSEQFF.

This clonotype was seen only a few times. This chain links TRBV20-1 with TRBJ1-1; D gene unclear. From germline, CDR1 is DFQATT and CDR2 SNEGSKA (reference sequence). The CDR3 consists of 12 residues. With 2 bases removed from V and 3 bases from J, the gap between germline ends came to 7 bases. The CDR3 region is CSARTEHTEAFF. The CDR3 nucleotides are TGCAGTGCTAGAACAGAGCACACTGAAGCTTTCTTT.

The chain couples TRBV24-1 to TRBJ2-3; TRBD2 aligns across 15 bases. This CDR3 is 22 amino acids long. Germline V gene lookup returns CDR1 KGHDR and CDR2 SFDVKD. The J segment lost 1 base and the V segment lost 4 bases, leaving 17 bases of the junction unmatched. CDR3 DNA: TGTGCCACCAGTGACCAAGGGAGGACTAGCGGGAGGGCCGAATGGGGCACAGATACGCAGTATTTT. It yields the protein CATSDQGRTSGRAEWGTDTQYF.

This clonotype was seen a few times. V usage is TRBV28 and J usage is TRBJ1-6; 7 bases align to TRBD1. The CDR3 consists of 15 residues. The V gene end was trimmed by 6 bases and the J gene end by 4 bases; junction bases not matched to a gene: 6. CDR1 MDHEN and CDR2 SYDVKM come from the germline V gene. The CDR3 region is CASRSRDRYNSPLHF. The CDR3, as DNA: TGTGCCAGCAGGAGCCGGGACAGATATAATTCACCCCTCCACTTT.

This chain connects TRBV7-8 to TRBJ2-1; no definite D call. Trimming shortened V by 5 bases and J by 0 bases, and 23 bases separated the two germline ends. The CDR3 consists of 19 residues. Per the germline V gene, CDR1 is SGHVS and CDR2 is FQNEAQ. CDR3 DNA sequence: TGTGCCAGCAGCCTCTCAGTCCTTCGGACGGAAAGCTCCTACAATGAGCAGTTCTTC. Amino acid sequence: CASSLSVLRTESSYNEQFF.

There are many counts of this clonotype. The chain couples TRBV7-9 to TRBJ2-1; TRBD2 is a possible D gene (7 bases). Germline V gives CDR1 SEHNR, CDR2 FQNEAQ (reference sequence). With 5 bases removed from V and 8 bases from J, the gap between germline ends came to 10 bases. The CDR3 has 12 residues. The CDR3 DNA follows: TGTGCCAGCAGCATAGGGGGGGATGAGCAGTTCTTC. This sequence encodes CASSIGGDEQFF.

This clonotype was counted ten times or more. This chain joins TRBV9 and TRBJ2-1; D uncertain. This CDR3 contains 13 residues. V was trimmed by 2 bases and J by 9 bases, leaving 12 bases between them. Germline-derived CDR1 and CDR2 are SGDLS and YYNGEE. The CDR3 reads CASSVATASEQFF. The CDR3 bases are TGTGCCAGCAGCGTCGCAACTGCCTCTGAGCAGTTCTTC.

This clonotype appeared a few times. J is TRBJ1-1 and V is TRBV28; possible D gene TRBD1, 5 bases. The CDR3 is 14 residues long. CDR1 is MDHEN and CDR2 is SYDVKM in the germline V gene. V dropped 10 bases and J dropped 6 bases, with 21 bases sitting between them. CDR3 in amino acids: CATLPRVGIAEAFF. CDR3 bases: TGTGCCACCCTCCCCAGGGTTGGAATCGCTGAAGCTTTCTTT.

This clonotype was seen a handful of times. The chain carries TRBV24-1 and TRBJ2-2; 7 bases agree with TRBD1. The CDR3 has 20 residues. J lost 1 base, V lost 4 bases, and 17 bases had no gene match. Germline V CDR1 and CDR2: KGHDR, SFDVKD. The CDR3 DNA reads as TGTGCCACCAGTGACCCCGACAGGGCGAGGGACCCACTGAACACCGGGGAGCTGTTTTTT. Translated: CATSDPDRARDPLNTGELFF.

The rearrangement uses TRBV5-5 and TRBJ2-5; D is tentatively TRBD1 or TRBD2 (5 bases each). CDR1 is SGHKS, CDR2 YYEKEE, per germline (reference sequence). The CDR3 totals 18 residues. The V end lost 1 base, the J end lost 2 bases, and 21 bases lay between the germline ends. The DNA of the CDR3 is TGTGCCAGCAGCTTGTACCCGGCCGGGACCTCGGGACAAGAGACCCAGTACTTC. Translating it yields CASSLYPAGTSGQETQYF.

This clonotype was recorded many times. This chain joins TRBV4-1 and TRBJ1-6, with D uncertain. Germline V gene sequence: CDR1 MGHRA, CDR2 YSYEKL. The germline V and J ends were trimmed by 2 bases and 10 bases, with 9 bases remaining between them. The length of the CDR3 is 13 residues. The CDR3 loop reads CASSQIIRSPLHF. CDR3 DNA sequence: TGCGCCAGCAGCCAAATAATCAGGTCACCCCTCCACTTT.